The sequence of this T cell receptor (beta chain) was determined in a study of CD8+ T cells in alopecia areata. The study, taken as a whole, reports: Normal-skin resident alphabeta T cells also appear among scalp sample sequences. Patients showed less clear TCR sequence sharing than mice, possibly partly because of HLA diversity. Clonality in lesional scalp, especially alopecia totalis/universalis, exceeded that of normal scalp.

Comment on this clone: Its antigen remains unknown.

Researchers picked out CD4+ and CD8+ T cells from PBMCs by sorting. Trimming took 6 bases from V and 2 from J, leaving 14 bases between them. CDR3 length equals 14 residues. The V gene's germline CDR1 is MNHGY and CDR2 SVAAGI. Reverse transcription of extracted RNA yielded cDNA, which provided the sequencing template. Produced via immunoSEQ multiplex PCR; TCRdb's table is partial and in-frame only. In the table there are some 180,000 clones, 56% of which are singletons. Sequencing was performed on CD8+ T cells sorted from blood. The sequence derives from a human donor in good health. The V and J genes are TRBV6-9 and TRBJ2-7; D tentatively reads TRBD1 or TRBD2 (5 bases each). In DNA form, the CDR3 reads TGTGCCAGCAGGTCGAGGCAGGGACCCTACGAGCAGTACTTC. It yields the protein CASRSRQGPYEQYF.